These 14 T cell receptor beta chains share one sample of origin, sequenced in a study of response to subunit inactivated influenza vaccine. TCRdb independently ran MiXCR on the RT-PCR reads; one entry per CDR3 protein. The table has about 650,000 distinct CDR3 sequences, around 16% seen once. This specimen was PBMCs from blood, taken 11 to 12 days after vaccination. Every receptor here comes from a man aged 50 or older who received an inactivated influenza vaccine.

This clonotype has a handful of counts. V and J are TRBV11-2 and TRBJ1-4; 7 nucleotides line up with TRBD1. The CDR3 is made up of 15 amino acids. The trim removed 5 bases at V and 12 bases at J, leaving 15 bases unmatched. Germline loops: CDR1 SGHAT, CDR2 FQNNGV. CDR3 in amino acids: CASSHYRGAKPELFF. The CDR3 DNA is TGTGCCAGCAGCCATTACAGGGGCGCTAAACCGGAACTGTTTTTT. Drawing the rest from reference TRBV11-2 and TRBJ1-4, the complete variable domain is EAGVAQSPRYKIIEKRQSVAFWCNPISGHATLYWYQQILGQGPKLLIQFQNNGVVDDSQLPKDRFSAERLKGVDSTLKIQPAKLEDSAVYLCASSHYRGAKPELFFGSGTQLSVL.

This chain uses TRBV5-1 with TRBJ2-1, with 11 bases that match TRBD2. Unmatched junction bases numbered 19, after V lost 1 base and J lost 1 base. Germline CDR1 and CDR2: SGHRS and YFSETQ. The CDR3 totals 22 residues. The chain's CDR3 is CASSLPQPLAGGLIKSYNEQFF. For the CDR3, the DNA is TGCGCCAGCAGCTTGCCGCAACCCTTAGCGGGAGGGCTTATTAAATCCTACAATGAGCAGTTCTTC.

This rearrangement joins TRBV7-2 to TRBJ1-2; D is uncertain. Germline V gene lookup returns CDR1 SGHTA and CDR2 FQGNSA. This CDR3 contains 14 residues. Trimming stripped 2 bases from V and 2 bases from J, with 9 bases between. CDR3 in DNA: TGTGCCAGCAGCTTAACGTCGTTAAACTATGGCTACACCTTC. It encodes CASSLTSLNYGYTF.

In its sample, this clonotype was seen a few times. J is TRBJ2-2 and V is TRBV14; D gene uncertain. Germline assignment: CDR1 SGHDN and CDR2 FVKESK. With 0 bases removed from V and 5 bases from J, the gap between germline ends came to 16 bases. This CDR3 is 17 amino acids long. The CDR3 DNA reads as TGTGCCAGCAGCCAAGAAAGGCAGGTGGTTCGGACCGGGGAGCTGTTTTTT. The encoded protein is CASSQERQVVRTGELFF.

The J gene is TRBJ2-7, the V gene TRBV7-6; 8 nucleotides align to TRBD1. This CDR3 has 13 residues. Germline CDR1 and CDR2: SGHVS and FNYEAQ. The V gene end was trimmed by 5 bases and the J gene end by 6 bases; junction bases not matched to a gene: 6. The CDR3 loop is CASSEDRDLEQYF. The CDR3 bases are TGTGCCAGCAGCGAGGACAGGGACCTCGAGCAGTACTTC.

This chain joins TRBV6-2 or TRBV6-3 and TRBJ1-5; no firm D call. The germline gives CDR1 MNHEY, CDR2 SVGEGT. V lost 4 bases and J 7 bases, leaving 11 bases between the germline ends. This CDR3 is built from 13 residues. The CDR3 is CASSLSSRQPQHF. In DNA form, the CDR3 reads TGTGCCAGCAGTTTATCTTCAAGGCAGCCCCAGCATTTT.

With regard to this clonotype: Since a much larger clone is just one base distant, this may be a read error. CDR3 nucleotides: TGTGCCAGCAGTTCACGGACTAGCGCCGCAGATACGCAGTATTTT. Protein product: CASSSRTSAADTQYF. The chain is built from TRBV12-3 or TRBV12-4 and TRBJ2-3; TRBD2 aligns across 9 bases. After removal of 4 bases from V and 4 bases from J, the junction contained 6 bases not matched to a gene. This CDR3 has 15 amino acids.

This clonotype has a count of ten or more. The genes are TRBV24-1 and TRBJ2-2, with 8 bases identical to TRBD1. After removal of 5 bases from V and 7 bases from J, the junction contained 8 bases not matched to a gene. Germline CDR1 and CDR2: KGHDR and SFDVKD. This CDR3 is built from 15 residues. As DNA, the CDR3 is TGTGCCACCAGTGCGTCAGGGGGCGCGAACGGGGAGCTGTTTTTT. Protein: CATSASGGANGELFF.

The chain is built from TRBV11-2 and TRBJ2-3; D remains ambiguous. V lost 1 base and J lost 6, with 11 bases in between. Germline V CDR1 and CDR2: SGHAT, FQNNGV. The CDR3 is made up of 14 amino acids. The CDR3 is CASSLGGFSDTQYF. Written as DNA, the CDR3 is TGTGCCAGCAGCTTAGGCGGATTTTCCGATACGCAGTATTTT.

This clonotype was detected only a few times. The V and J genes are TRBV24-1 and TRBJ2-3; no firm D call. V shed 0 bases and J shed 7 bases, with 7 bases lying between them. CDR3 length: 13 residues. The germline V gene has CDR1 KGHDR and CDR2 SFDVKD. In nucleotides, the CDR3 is TGTGCCACCAGTGATTTGCAGCGAAATACGCAGTATTTT. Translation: CATSDLQRNTQYF.

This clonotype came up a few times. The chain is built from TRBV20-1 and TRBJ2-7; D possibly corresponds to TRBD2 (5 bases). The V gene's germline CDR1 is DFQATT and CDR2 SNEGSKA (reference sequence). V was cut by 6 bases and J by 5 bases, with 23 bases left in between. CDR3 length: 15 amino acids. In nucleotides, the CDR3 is TGCAGTGCCGATGGGCGGTTGCGGGCGGCGGACGAGCAGTACTTC. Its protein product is CSADGRLRAADEQYF.

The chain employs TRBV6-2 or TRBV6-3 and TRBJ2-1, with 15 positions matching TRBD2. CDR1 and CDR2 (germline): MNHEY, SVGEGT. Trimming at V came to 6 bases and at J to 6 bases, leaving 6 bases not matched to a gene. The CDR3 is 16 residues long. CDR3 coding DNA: TGTGCCAGCAGACGTCCGGGACTAGCGGGGGGCAATGAGCAGTTCTTC. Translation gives CASRRPGLAGGNEQFF.

The CDR3 DNA is TGTGCCAGCAGTGGGCAGGGGGCAGAAGCTTTCTTT. Translated: CASSGQGAEAFF. The chain couples TRBV2 to TRBJ1-1; TRBD1 agrees at 8 bases. V was pared by 4 bases and J by 8 bases, with 3 bases of the junction left unmatched. This CDR3 has 12 residues. In germline, CDR1 is SNHLY, CDR2 FYNNEI.

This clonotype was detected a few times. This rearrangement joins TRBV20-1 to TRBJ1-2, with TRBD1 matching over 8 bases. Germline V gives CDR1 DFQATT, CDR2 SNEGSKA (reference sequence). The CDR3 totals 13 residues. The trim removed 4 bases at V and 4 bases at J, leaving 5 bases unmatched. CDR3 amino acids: CSAMDRVIYGYTF. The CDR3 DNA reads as TGCAGTGCTATGGACAGGGTCATCTATGGCTACACCTTC.